The subject of this entry is one T cell receptor beta chain. Its antigen is currently unknown. This entry comes from a study of CD8 T cell repertoires and HIV-1 epitope variants. Some clones are missing from TCRdb's copy, which holds only in-frame ones; the method was immunoSEQ multiplex PCR. The sample has 5,000 to 6,000 clones; 64% are singletons. Sequences were obtained from cultured CD8+ T cells derived from PBMCs. This clonotype was sampled from a male donor with HIV.

CDR3 residues: CASSPTGGTNYGYTF. CDR3 DNA sequence: TGTGCCAGCAGCCCAACGGGGGGCACTAACTATGGCTACACCTTC. The rearrangement uses TRBV7-3 and TRBJ1-2; a possible D gene is TRBD1 (6 bases). The V end lost 5 bases, the J end lost 0 bases, and 13 bases lay between the germline ends. The germline CDR1 and CDR2 sequences are SGHTA and FQGTGA. This CDR3 is built from 15 residues. Full variable domain (rest looked up from reference TRBV7-3 and TRBJ1-2): GAGVSQTPSNKVTEKGKYVELRCDPISGHTALYWYRQSLGQGPEFLIYFQGTGAADDSGLPNDRFFAVRPEGSVSTLKIQRTERGDSAVYLCASSPTGGTNYGYTFGSGTRLTVV.